This T cell receptor beta chain was captured in a study of T cell changes during pregnancy in multiple sclerosis. This CDR3 has 16 residues. V dropped 1 base and J dropped 1; count of bases not matched to a gene: 0. Germline V gives CDR1 LGHNA, CDR2 YNFKEQ. The protocol was immunoSEQ multiplex PCR, while the TCRdb copy is restricted to in-frame clones and leaves out a portion. The data hold 60,000 to 75,000 clones, with approximately 91% observed a single time. This clonotype was obtained from a female donor with multiple sclerosis, enrolled in a pregnancy study. The genes are TRBV4-2 and TRBJ2-5; 13 positions match TRBD2. This specimen consisted of peripheral blood, obtained in the third trimester of pregnancy. The CDR3 DNA is TGTGCCAGCAGCCAAGGGACTAGCGGGGGCCAAGAGACCCAGTACTTC. Protein: CASSQGTSGGQETQYF.